The entry below describes one TCR beta chain. Germline CDR1 reads SGHDT; CDR2 reads YYEEEE. CDR3 length: 13 residues. The V end was cut by 0 bases, the J end by 7 bases, with 8 bases between. Both CD45RO+ cells and CCR7-negative CD45RA+ TemRA cells were combined to make up CD8 memory. Profiled with immunoSEQ multiplex PCR; TCRdb holds only in-frame clones, not every one. Found here are 110,000 or so clones, approximately 70% of them singletons; the top ten hold around 23%. These data are taken from a study of shared clonotypes between healthy human individuals. The specimen was memory CD8+ T cells sorted from blood. Subset described: CD45RO+ cells pooled with CCR7-negative TemRA cells. This sequence was found in a woman aged 30 to 39 in good health. The V call is TRBV5-6, the J call TRBJ1-5, with D maybe TRBD1 (5 bases). CDR3 loop: CASSLAGNQPQHF. CDR3 nucleotides: TGTGCCAGCAGCTTGGCAGGGAACCAGCCCCAGCATTTT.